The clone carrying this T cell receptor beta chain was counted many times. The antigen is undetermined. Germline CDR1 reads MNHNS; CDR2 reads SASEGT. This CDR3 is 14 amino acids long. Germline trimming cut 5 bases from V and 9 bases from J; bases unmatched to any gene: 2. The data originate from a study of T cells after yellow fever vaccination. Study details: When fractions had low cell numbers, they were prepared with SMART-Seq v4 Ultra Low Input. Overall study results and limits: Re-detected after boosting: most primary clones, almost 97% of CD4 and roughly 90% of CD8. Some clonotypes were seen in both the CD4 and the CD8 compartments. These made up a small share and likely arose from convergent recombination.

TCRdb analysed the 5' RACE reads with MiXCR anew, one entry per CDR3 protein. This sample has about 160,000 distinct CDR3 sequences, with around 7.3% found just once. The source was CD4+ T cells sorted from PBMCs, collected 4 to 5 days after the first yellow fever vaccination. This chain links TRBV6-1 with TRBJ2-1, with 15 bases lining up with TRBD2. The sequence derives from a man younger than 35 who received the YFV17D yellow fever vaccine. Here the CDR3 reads CASSKGLAGGEQFF. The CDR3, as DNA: TGTGCCAGCAGTAAGGGACTAGCGGGAGGTGAGCAGTTCTTC.